This paragraph reports one T cell receptor beta chain. Its target is not known. Relative to the germline gene, one junction end is altered; a read error may explain this. This sample was taken from a study of Graves' ophthalmopathy and Graves' hyperthyroidism. Study details: The study drew peripheral blood at initial diagnosis, before any treatment. Study results and caveats: Built on 13 signatures, a model told ophthalmopathy apart from stable hyperthyroidism with around 90% sensitivity and around 80% specificity. Appearing in blood as well were most expanded thyroid clonotypes above 0.001 frequency.

Orbital computed tomography, together with clinical symptoms, serum thyroxine, TRAb and thyroid ultrasound, was used for diagnosis. RNA transcripts yielded amplified TCR beta CDR3 regions. HTBI primers were used in a first-round RT-PCR, which preceded a second-round multiplex PCR. In TCRdb, the multiplex PCR reads were re-called with MiXCR into one record per CDR3 protein. The table shows under 60,000 distinct CDR3 sequences, with 45% to 55% occurring only once. The sequencing sample was made of peripheral blood. This TCR derives from an adult woman with Graves' ophthalmopathy.

The CDR3 sequence: CSARAVSSYNEQFF. CDR3 nucleotides: TGCAGTGCGAGAGCGGTAAGCTCCTACAATGAGCAGTTCTTC. The rearrangement links TRBV20-1 to TRBJ2-1, with D tentatively TRBD2 (5 bases). The CDR3 has 14 amino acids. Germline CDR1 is DFQATT and CDR2 is SNEGSKA (reference sequence).